Listed below are T cell receptor beta chains from one sample, sequenced in a study of identical twins. TCRdb recomputed calls from the 5' RACE reads with MiXCR, one row per CDR3 protein. Altogether roughly 750,000 distinct CDR3 sequences are present, about 20% being singletons, with the ten largest covering 4.3%. This sample was shared with a second study, whose subject was T cells expressing NK-cell markers.

Sequenced: PBMCs. The receptors originated from a woman in her late teens or twenties in good health. Each CDR3 is given with its conserved first and last residue. A D gene is named only where the DNA matches it firmly. Size is omitted from some rows. Given values are once, few, many or a class for expanded clones.

v_call	cdr3_length	j_call	d_call	clone_size	cdr3_aa	cdr3_nt
TRBV20-1	11	TRBJ2-7	NA	few	CSARGTLEQYF	TGCAGTGCTAGAGGCACTCTCGAGCAGTACTTC
TRBV7-6	15	TRBJ2-3	NA	NA	CASSATGITTDTQYF	TGTGCCAGCAGCGCAACAGGGATCACGACAGATACGCAGTATTTT
TRBV12-3/TRBV12-4	15	TRBJ2-7	TRBD1	NA	CASSFDTGVPYEQYF	TGTGCCAGCAGTTTCGATACAGGGGTACCCTACGAGCAGTACTTC
TRBV20-1	14	TRBJ2-7	NA	few	CSARDSGSSYEQYF	TGCAGTGCTAGAGACTCGGGGAGCTCCTACGAGCAGTACTTC
TRBV6-5	14	TRBJ2-1	NA	few	CASSYWDRKGEQFF	TGTGCCAGCAGTTACTGGGACCGGAAAGGAGAGCAGTTCTTC
TRBV12-5	13	TRBJ2-7	NA	NA	CVSGLVQSHEQYF	TGTGTTAGTGGTTTGGTTCAATCCCACGAGCAGTACTTC
TRBV11-2	18	TRBJ1-6	NA	NA	CASSLYGSSSSYNSPLHF	TGTGCCAGCAGCTTATATGGAAGCTCGAGCTCCTATAATTCACCCCTCCACTTT
TRBV7-6	15	TRBJ2-3	TRBD2	NA	CASSSLAGSRDTQYF	TGTGCCAGCAGCTCGCTAGCGGGGTCGCGGGATACGCAGTATTTT
TRBV5-1	14	TRBJ2-3	TRBD2	few	CASASGSPTDTQYF	TGCGCCAGTGCTAGCGGGAGCCCTACAGATACGCAGTATTTT
TRBV20-1	13	TRBJ1-2	NA	NA	CSARPLRDYGYTF	TGCAGTGCTAGGCCCCTGAGGGACTATGGCTACACCTTC
TRBV6-5	14	TRBJ2-1	NA	NA	CASSYSTAGDEQFF	TGTGCCAGCAGTTACTCGACGGCAGGGGATGAGCAGTTCTTC
TRBV7-9	12	TRBJ2-5	NA	few	CASSLWEETQYF	TGTGCCAGCAGCTTATGGGAAGAGACCCAGTACTTC
TRBV7-9	17	TRBJ2-1	NA	NA	CASSGFGGGYSYNEQFF	TGTGCCAGCAGCGGCTTTGGGGGAGGATACTCCTACAATGAGCAGTTCTTC